These 32 T cell receptor beta chains came from one sample sequenced in a study of beta chain features in type 1 diabetes. Reverse transcription of all isolated RNA meant that expressed TCRB transcripts were sequenced. Here immunoSEQ multiplex PCR was the method, and the copy in TCRdb shows in-frame clones only, minus some. Of hundreds of thousands of clones in the sample, roughly a sixth were seen once. Specimen: naive CD4+ T cells from blood. These receptors were obtained from a young man in good health.

The rearrangement joins TRBV5-1 to TRBJ1-2; D ambiguous. V was trimmed by 0 bases and J by 1 base, leaving 4 bases between them. Looked up from germline, CDR1 is SGHRS and CDR2 is YFSETQ. The CDR3 is 13 amino acids. CDR3 bases: TGCGCCAGCAGCTTGGAACATAACTATGGCTACACCTTC. It is translated as CASSLEHNYGYTF.

The chain has TRBV14 and TRBJ1-5; 8 bases match TRBD1. Per germline, CDR1 SGHDN and CDR2 FVKESK. The V and J ends lost 3 bases and 4 bases, in that order; junction bases with no gene match: 5. The CDR3 is 15 residues long. In DNA, the CDR3 is TGTGCCAGCAGCCAGGGTGGGACAGGAAATCAGCCCCAGCATTTT. It codes for CASSQGGTGNQPQHF.

This clone was observed a few times. The V gene is TRBV7-9, the J gene TRBJ1-1; unclear D gene. The CDR3 has 14 amino acids. V lost 3 bases and J lost 1, with 9 bases in between. Germline CDR1 is SEHNR and CDR2 is FQNEAQ (reference sequence). CDR3 loop: CASSFLHRNTEAFF. CDR3 in DNA: TGTGCCAGCAGCTTTCTTCACCGGAACACTGAAGCTTTCTTT.

This chain joins TRBV4-3 and TRBJ1-2, with TRBD1 as a possible D gene (5 bases). The V gene's germline CDR1 is LGHNA and CDR2 YSLEER. Trimming cost V 4 bases and J 3 bases, with 15 bases left between them. This CDR3 is 15 amino acids long. CDR3 residues: CASSLYPTVYYGYTF. CDR3 DNA: TGCGCCAGCAGCCTCTACCCGACAGTCTACTATGGCTACACCTTC.

V is TRBV5-1 and J is TRBJ2-1; no clear D. This CDR3 has 16 residues. The V end lost 0 bases, the J end lost 0 bases, and 10 bases lay between the germline ends. Germline-derived CDR1 and CDR2 are SGHRS and YFSETQ. CDR3 sequence reads: CASSLGTTSSYNEQFF. DNA for the CDR3: TGCGCCAGCAGCTTGGGGACGACCAGCTCCTACAATGAGCAGTTCTTC.

The sample holds a few counts of this clone. The J gene is TRBJ2-7, the V gene TRBV7-9, with D unresolved. Trimming stripped 3 bases from V and 1 base from J, with 10 bases between. Germline V gene sequence: CDR1 SEHNR, CDR2 FQNEAQ (reference sequence). The CDR3 length is 14 residues. Written as DNA, the CDR3 is TGTGCCAGCAGCTTGCAGACACCATCCTACGAGCAGTACTTC. Translation: CASSLQTPSYEQYF.

The V call is TRBV7-6, the J call TRBJ1-2; D gene uncertain. The CDR3 runs 17 residues. Germline CDR1 reads SGHVS; CDR2 reads FNYEAQ. V was shortened by 0 bases and J by 4 bases, with 18 bases between the two germline ends. The CDR3 DNA reads as TGTGCCAGCAGCTTAGCTCGAGGTCTCCTAGGAGCCTATGGCTACACCTTC. Its protein is CASSLARGLLGAYGYTF.

The J gene is TRBJ2-3, the V gene TRBV9; maybe TRBD2 (6 bases). CDR3 length: 15 amino acids. The germline V and J ends were trimmed by 5 bases and 0 bases, with 13 bases remaining between them. The germline V gene has CDR1 SGDLS and CDR2 YYNGEE. The CDR3 coding sequence is TGTGCCAGCAGAGGGACTGGGACTAGCACAGATACGCAGTATTTT. Amino acid sequence: CASRGTGTSTDTQYF.

CDR3 nucleotide sequence: TGTGCCAGCTCACCCTCGGCGTCGAGTGAGCAGTTCTTC. Encoded protein: CASSPSASSEQFF. The rearrangement uses TRBV18 and TRBJ2-1; D call uncertain. The V and J ends lost 3 bases and 9 bases respectively, with 12 bases between them. This CDR3 comprises 13 residues. In germline, CDR1 is KGHSH, CDR2 LQKENI.

There are a few counts of this clone. The V call is TRBV27, the J call TRBJ2-3, with 8 bases fitting TRBD1. V dropped 4 bases and J dropped 2; count of bases not matched to a gene: 8. The CDR3 extends over 16 amino acids. Germline V gives CDR1 MNHEY, CDR2 SMNVEV (reference sequence). CDR3 region: CASSSRTGLTTDTQYF. CDR3 DNA: TGTGCCAGCAGTTCCCGGACAGGGCTGACCACAGATACGCAGTATTTT.

The V gene is TRBV4-2, the J gene TRBJ1-2, with TRBD1 matching over 7 bases. Trimming at V came to 3 bases and at J to 8 bases, leaving 12 bases not matched to a gene. CDR1 and CDR2 from the germline V gene are LGHNA and YNFKEQ. This CDR3 has 15 amino acids. The DNA of the CDR3 is TGTGCCAGCAGCCAGCCCACGGAGGGGGCGGGAGGCTACACCTTC. This encodes CASSQPTEGAGGYTF.

The chain recombines TRBV19 with TRBJ2-2; D might be TRBD1 (5 bases). Germline lookup yields CDR1 LNHDA and CDR2 SQIVND (reference sequence). This CDR3 is built from 12 residues. The V and J ends lost 4 bases and 7 bases respectively, with 7 bases between them. CDR3 nucleotide sequence: TGTGCCAGTAGTAGGGGCGTCGGGGAGCTGTTTTTT. Translated, it gives CASSRGVGELFF.

The chain combines TRBV15 with TRBJ2-1, with 13 nucleotides matching TRBD2. V shed 2 bases and J 8 bases; nucleotides not matched to a gene: 3. Looked up from germline, CDR1 is LNHNV and CDR2 is YYDKDF (reference sequence). The CDR3 contains 15 residues. CDR3 sequence: CATSRTSGGVYEQFF. The CDR3 nucleotides read TGTGCCACCAGCAGAACTAGCGGGGGGGTATATGAGCAGTTCTTC.

Details on this clone: One end of the junction fails to match germline, which may point to a read error. The V and J genes are TRBV30 and TRBJ1-2, with D tentatively TRBD1 (6 bases). This CDR3 is built from 11 residues. Per the germline V gene, CDR1 is GTSNPN and CDR2 is SVGIG (reference sequence). CDR3 protein: CAWSPSTGVHF. The CDR3 DNA is TGTGCCTGGAGTCCCTCGACAGGAGTGCACTTC.

V and J are TRBV7-3 and TRBJ2-2, with D hard to call. Germline V gene lookup returns CDR1 SGHTA and CDR2 FQGTGA. V was pared by 2 bases and J by 4 bases, with 5 bases between. The CDR3 is made up of 13 amino acids. CDR3 sequence: CASSLDRTGELFF. In DNA, the CDR3 is TGTGCCAGCAGCTTAGACCGCACCGGGGAGCTGTTTTTT.

The chain combines TRBV9 with TRBJ2-7; D is perhaps TRBD1 (6 bases). Germline loops: CDR1 SGDLS, CDR2 YYNGEE. The ends were cut back, 1 base at V and 2 bases at J, with 13 bases in the middle. The CDR3 runs to 15 residues. The CDR3 DNA reads as TGTGCCAGCAGCGTAAATGGACAGACCCCCTACGAGCAGTACTTC. It translates to CASSVNGQTPYEQYF.

This clone appeared a few times. V gene TRBV7-2 combines with J gene TRBJ1-2, with no clear D. Trimming stripped 10 bases from V and 4 bases from J, with 13 bases between. Germline V gene sequence: CDR1 SGHTA, CDR2 FQGNSA. The CDR3 loop spans 12 amino acids. The CDR3: CANMDDPYGYTF. DNA for the CDR3: TGTGCCAACATGGACGATCCCTATGGCTACACCTTC.

V and J are TRBV28 and TRBJ1-4; the D gene is possibly TRBD1 (5 bases). The CDR3 contains 14 residues. Trimming stripped 5 bases from V and 10 bases from J, with 17 bases between. CDR1 and CDR2 (germline): MDHEN, SYDVKM. The CDR3 DNA sequence: TGTGCCAGCAGTCACCGGGACCGAGGACCAAAACTGTTTTTT. It yields the protein CASSHRDRGPKLFF.

The chain uses TRBV18 and TRBJ1-3; D is ambiguous. Trimming took off 3 bases at V and 4 bases at J, with 10 bases between the two ends. The CDR3 loop spans 14 amino acids. Germline V gives CDR1 KGHSH, CDR2 LQKENI. CDR3 sequence reads: CASSPNGGGNTIYF. For the CDR3, the DNA is TGTGCCAGCTCACCGAACGGTGGAGGAAACACCATATATTTT.

This clone has a handful of counts. This chain joins TRBV19 and TRBJ2-6, with a weak D call TRBD2 (5 bases). Germline loops: CDR1 LNHDA, CDR2 SQIVND (reference sequence). The CDR3 spans 16 residues. V was clipped by 5 bases and J by 0 bases, with 11 bases between them. The CDR3 protein is CASSRGGGSGANVLTF. The CDR3 DNA reads as TGTGCCAGTAGTCGGGGTGGAGGCTCTGGGGCCAACGTCCTGACTTTC. Complete variable domain (other parts from reference TRBV19 and TRBJ2-6): DGGITQSPKYLFRKEGQNVTLSCEQNLNHDAMYWYRQDPGQGLRLIYYSQIVNDFQKGDIAEGYSVSREKKESFPLTVTSAQKNPTAFYLCASSRGGGSGANVLTFGAGSRLTVL.

This clone was picked up a small number of times. The gene calls are TRBV27 and TRBJ1-2; 7 bases align to TRBD1. J was trimmed by 0 bases and V by 5 bases; bases with no gene match: 6. CDR3 length: 15 amino acids. The germline V gene encodes CDR1 MNHEY and CDR2 SMNVEV (reference sequence). CDR3 coding DNA: TGTGCCAGCAGTCCAGGGACAGCCCCTAACTATGGCTACACCTTC. Amino acid sequence: CASSPGTAPNYGYTF.

The chain has TRBV14 and TRBJ2-1; 8 nucleotides match TRBD2. The CDR3 extends over 16 amino acids. The germline CDR1 and CDR2 sequences are SGHDN and FVKESK. V was clipped by 4 bases and J by 4 bases; unmatched bases: 9. The CDR3 bases are TGTGCCAGCAGCCGAGACAGCGGGGGCAGGTACAATGAGCAGTTCTTC. This translates into CASSRDSGGRYNEQFF.

The CDR3 bases are TGTGCCAGCAGCTTAAGAGGGAGACCAACAGATACGCAGTATTTT. Translated: CASSLRGRPTDTQYF. The genes are TRBV7-2 and TRBJ2-3; D is possibly TRBD2 (5 bases). This CDR3 has 15 amino acids. Per germline, CDR1 SGHTA and CDR2 FQGNSA. V lost 2 bases and J lost 3, with 12 bases in between. The full variable domain, its missing parts supplied by reference TRBV7-2 and TRBJ2-3, is GAGVSQSPSNKVTEKGKDVELRCDPISGHTALYWYRQSLGQGLEFLIYFQGNSAPDKSGLPSDRFSAERTGGSVSTLTIQRTQQEDSAVYLCASSLRGRPTDTQYFGPGTRLTVL.

V gene TRBV18 combines with J gene TRBJ1-1; TRBD1 agrees at 8 bases. J was trimmed by 7 bases and V by 6 bases; bases with no gene match: 4. CDR1 and CDR2 (germline): KGHSH, LQKENI. This CDR3 contains 12 residues. In DNA form, the CDR3 reads TGTGCCAGCTCGACAGGGGTCGGTGAAGCTTTCTTT. Translating it yields CASSTGVGEAFF.

V gene TRBV6-5 combines with J gene TRBJ2-6; the D is unclear. Germline V CDR1 and CDR2: MNHEY, SVGAGI. V lost 4 bases and J lost 2, with 12 bases in between. The CDR3 sequence is 16 residues long. CDR3 sequence: CASSSHWGTGANVLTF. In DNA form, the CDR3 reads TGTGCCAGCAGTTCCCACTGGGGAACTGGGGCCAACGTCCTGACTTTC.

The sample holds a few counts of this clone. The gene calls are TRBV10-3 and TRBJ2-7; TRBD2 aligns across 7 bases. The CDR3 runs to 16 residues. Germline trimming cut 2 bases from V and 5 bases from J; bases unmatched to any gene: 12. Germline-derived CDR1 and CDR2 are ENHRY and SYGVKD. The DNA of the CDR3 is TGTGCCATCAGTGAGCGTGGGTCGGGAGGTCAAAACGAGCAGTACTTC. This translates into CAISERGSGGQNEQYF.

The chain links TRBV2 to TRBJ1-4, with D unclear. CDR1 is SNHLY, CDR2 FYNNEI, per germline. The CDR3 runs 14 residues. The V and J ends lost 3 bases and 7 bases respectively, with 12 bases between them. This chain's CDR3 is CASSDSLPGEKLFF. CDR3 coding DNA: TGTGCCAGCAGTGATTCTTTGCCTGGTGAAAAACTGTTTTTT.

This clone was detected a few times. The genes are TRBV7-9 and TRBJ2-3; D not resolved. Germline-derived CDR1 and CDR2 are SEHNR and FQNEAQ (reference sequence). CDR3 length equals 14 residues. V was trimmed by 3 bases and J by 2 bases, leaving 9 bases between them. The CDR3 bases are TGTGCCAGCAGCTTTGGGCCCCCCACAGATACGCAGTATTTT. Protein: CASSFGPPTDTQYF.

With respect to this clone: The sample holds other DNA sequences that translate to the same CDR3. This chain connects TRBV5-6 to TRBJ2-5; D is unresolved. The germline CDR1 and CDR2 sequences are SGHDT and YYEEEE. The CDR3 length is 12 residues. V shed 1 base and J shed 1 base, with 2 bases lying between them. This chain's CDR3 is CASSLPQETQYF. CDR3 DNA sequence: TGTGCCAGCAGCTTGCCCCAAGAGACCCAGTACTTC.

This chain connects TRBV7-2 to TRBJ1-2; TRBD1 matches at 8 bases. This CDR3 contains 17 residues. Germline loops: CDR1 SGHTA, CDR2 FQGNSA. J was trimmed by 2 bases and V by 1 base; bases with no gene match: 9. The CDR3 sequence is CASSLGPRRTGNYGYTF. CDR3 DNA sequence: TGTGCCAGCAGCTTAGGTCCTCGGAGGACAGGGAACTATGGCTACACCTTC.

This clone was counted a few times. The chain is built from TRBV27 and TRBJ2-5, with D perhaps matching TRBD1 (5 bases). Germline V gives CDR1 MNHEY, CDR2 SMNVEV (reference sequence). Trimming shortened V by 1 base and J by 2 bases, and 11 bases separated the two germline ends. The CDR3 loop spans 15 amino acids. CDR3 DNA: TGTGCCAGCAGTTTATTGAACAGGCTTCAAGAGACCCAGTACTTC. Its protein is CASSLLNRLQETQYF.

The chain links TRBV11-2 to TRBJ2-5; D is uncertain. Germline CDR1 and CDR2: SGHAT and FQNNGV. The V and J ends lost 5 bases and 7 bases respectively, with 11 bases between them. The length of the CDR3 is 12 residues. Written as DNA, the CDR3 is TGTGCCAGCAGCCCAGTGTTTGGGACCCAGTACTTC. Translated: CASSPVFGTQYF.